The entry below gives a single TCR beta chain sequence along with its context. Exclusion of a patient followed from autoimmune disease history or systemic immunosuppression. This sample was taken from a study of OX40 agonist ivuxolimab in advanced cancers. Germline assignment: CDR1 SQVTM and CDR2 ANQGSEA. This CDR3 contains 15 residues. The ends lost 0 bases at V and 8 bases at J; junction bases unmatched: 9. Measured with immunoSEQ multiplex PCR; TCRdb has only the in-frame clones, and not every one. The sample includes approximately 48,000 clones, approximately 80% seen only once; the top ten take under 5%.

The specimen was CD4+ or CD8+ T cells sorted from blood, collected in a trial of the OX40 agonist ivuxolimab. The gene calls are TRBV29-1 and TRBJ1-1; 10 bases fit TRBD1. This clonotype originated in an adult with an advanced solid tumor such as melanoma, head and neck, liver or kidney cancer. The CDR3 is CSVEDPGTGAMEAFF. DNA of the CDR3: TGCAGCGTTGAAGACCCCGGGACAGGGGCCATGGAAGCTTTCTTT.